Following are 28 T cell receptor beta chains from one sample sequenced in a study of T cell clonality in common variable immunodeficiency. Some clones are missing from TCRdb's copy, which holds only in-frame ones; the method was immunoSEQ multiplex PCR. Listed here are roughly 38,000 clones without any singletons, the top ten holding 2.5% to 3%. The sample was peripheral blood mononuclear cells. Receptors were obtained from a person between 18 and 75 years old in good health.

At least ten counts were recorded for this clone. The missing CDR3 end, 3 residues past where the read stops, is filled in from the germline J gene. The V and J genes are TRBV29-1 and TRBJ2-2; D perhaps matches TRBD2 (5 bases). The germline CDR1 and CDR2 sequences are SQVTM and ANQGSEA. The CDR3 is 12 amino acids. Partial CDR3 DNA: TGCAGCGGACTCGGGGTGGGTGAAAAG. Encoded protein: CSGLGVGEK. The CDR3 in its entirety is CSGLGVGEKLFF.

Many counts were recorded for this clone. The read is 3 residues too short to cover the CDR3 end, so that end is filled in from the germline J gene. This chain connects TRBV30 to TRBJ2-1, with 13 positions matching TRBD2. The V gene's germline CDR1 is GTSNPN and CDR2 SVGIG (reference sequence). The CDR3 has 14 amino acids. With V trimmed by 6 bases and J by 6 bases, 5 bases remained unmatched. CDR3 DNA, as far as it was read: TGTGCCTGCCTCCGGACTAGCGGGGGCAATGAG. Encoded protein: CACLRTSGGNE. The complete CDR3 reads CACLRTSGGNEQFF.

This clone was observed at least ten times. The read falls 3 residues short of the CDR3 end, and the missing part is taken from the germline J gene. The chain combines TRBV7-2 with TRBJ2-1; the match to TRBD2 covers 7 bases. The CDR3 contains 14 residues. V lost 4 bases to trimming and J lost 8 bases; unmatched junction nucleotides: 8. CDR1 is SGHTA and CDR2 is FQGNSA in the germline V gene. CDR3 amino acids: CASSYGAGTDEQFF. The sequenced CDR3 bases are TGTGCCAGCAGCTACGGAGCGGGGACCGATGAG.

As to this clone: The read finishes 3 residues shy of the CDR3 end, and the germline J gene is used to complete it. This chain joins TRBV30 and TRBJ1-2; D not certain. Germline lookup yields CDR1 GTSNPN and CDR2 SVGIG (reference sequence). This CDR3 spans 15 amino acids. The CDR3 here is CAWSVNSGSTDTYTF. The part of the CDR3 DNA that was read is TGTGCCTGGAGTGTAAACAGCGGGAGCACAGATACC.

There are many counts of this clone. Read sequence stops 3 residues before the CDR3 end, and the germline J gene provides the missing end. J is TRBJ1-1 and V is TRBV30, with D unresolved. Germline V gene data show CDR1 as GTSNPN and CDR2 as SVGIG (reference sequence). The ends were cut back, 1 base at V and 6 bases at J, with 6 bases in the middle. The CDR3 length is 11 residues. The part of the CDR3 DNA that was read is TGTGCCTGGAGTGGAGGGTCTGAA. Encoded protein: CAWSGGSE. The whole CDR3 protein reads CAWSGGSEAFF.

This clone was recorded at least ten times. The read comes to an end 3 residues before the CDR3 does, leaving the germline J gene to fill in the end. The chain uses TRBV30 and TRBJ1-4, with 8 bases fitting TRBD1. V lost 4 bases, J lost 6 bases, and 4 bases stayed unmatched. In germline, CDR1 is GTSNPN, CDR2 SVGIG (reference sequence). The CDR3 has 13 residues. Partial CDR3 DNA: TGTGCCTGGAACAGGGGGAATGATGAAAAA. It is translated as CAWNRGNDEK. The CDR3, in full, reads CAWNRGNDEKLFF.

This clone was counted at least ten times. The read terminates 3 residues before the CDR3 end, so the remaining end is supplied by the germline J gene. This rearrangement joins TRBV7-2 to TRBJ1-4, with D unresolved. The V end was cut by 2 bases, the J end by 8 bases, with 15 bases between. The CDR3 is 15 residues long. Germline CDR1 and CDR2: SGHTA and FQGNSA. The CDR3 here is CASSLSGRVGEKLFF. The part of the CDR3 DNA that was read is TGTGCCAGCAGCTTAAGTGGAAGGGTAGGCGAAAAA. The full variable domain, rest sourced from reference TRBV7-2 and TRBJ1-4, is GAGVSQSPSNKVTEKGKDVELRCDPISGHTALYWYRQSLGQGLEFLIYFQGNSAPDKSGLPSDRFSAERTGGSVSTLTIQRTQQEDSAVYLCASSLSGRVGEKLFFGSGTQLSVL.

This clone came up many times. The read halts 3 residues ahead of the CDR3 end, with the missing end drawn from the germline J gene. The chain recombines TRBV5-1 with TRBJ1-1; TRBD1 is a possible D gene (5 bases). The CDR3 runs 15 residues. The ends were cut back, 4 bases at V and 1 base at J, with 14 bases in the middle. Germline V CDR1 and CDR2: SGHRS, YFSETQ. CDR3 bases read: TGCGCCAGCAGCCTCAGACAGACCCGGAACACTGAA. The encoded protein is CASSLRQTRNTE. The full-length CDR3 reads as CASSLRQTRNTEAFF.

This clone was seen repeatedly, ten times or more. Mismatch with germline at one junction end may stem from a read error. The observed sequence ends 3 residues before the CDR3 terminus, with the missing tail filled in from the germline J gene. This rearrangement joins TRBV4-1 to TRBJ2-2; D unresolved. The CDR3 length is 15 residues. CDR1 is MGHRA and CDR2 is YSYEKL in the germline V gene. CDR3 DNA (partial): TGCACCAGCAGCCAAGATCGTACTTCTGTCGGGGAG. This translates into CTSSQDRTSVGE. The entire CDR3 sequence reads CTSSQDRTSVGELFF.

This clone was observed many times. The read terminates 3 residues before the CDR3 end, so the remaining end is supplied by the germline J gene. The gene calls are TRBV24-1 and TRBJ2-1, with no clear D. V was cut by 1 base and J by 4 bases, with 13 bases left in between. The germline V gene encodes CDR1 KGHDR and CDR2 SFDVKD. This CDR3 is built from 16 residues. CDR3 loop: CATSDLSRLGYNEQFF. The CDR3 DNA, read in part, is TGTGCCACCAGTGATTTATCCCGCCTCGGGTACAATGAG.

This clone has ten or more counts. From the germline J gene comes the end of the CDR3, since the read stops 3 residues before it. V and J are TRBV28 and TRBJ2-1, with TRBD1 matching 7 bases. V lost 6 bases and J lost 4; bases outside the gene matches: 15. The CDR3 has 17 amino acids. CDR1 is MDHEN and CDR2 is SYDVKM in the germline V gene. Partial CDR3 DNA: TGTGCCAGCAGGACAAAGACAGGGATCCTTCATTACAATGAG. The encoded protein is CASRTKTGILHYNE. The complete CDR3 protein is CASRTKTGILHYNEQFF.

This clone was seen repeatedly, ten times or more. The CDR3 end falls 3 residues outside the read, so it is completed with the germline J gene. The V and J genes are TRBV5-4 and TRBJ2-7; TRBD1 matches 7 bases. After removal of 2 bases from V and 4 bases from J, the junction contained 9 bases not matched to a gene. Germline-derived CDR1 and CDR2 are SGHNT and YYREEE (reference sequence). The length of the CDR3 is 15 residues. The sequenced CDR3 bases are TGTGCCAGCAGCTTAGGGGGCCGACTCAAATACGAG. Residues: CASSLGGRLKYE. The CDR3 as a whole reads CASSLGGRLKYEQYF.

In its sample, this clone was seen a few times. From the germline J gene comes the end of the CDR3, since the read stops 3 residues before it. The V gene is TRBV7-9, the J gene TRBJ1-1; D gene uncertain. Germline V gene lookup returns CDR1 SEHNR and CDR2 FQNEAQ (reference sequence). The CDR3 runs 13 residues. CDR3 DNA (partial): TGTGCCAGCAGCTTCCCTCCCTCCTACGAG. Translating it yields CASSFPPSYE. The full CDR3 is CASSFPPSYEAFF.

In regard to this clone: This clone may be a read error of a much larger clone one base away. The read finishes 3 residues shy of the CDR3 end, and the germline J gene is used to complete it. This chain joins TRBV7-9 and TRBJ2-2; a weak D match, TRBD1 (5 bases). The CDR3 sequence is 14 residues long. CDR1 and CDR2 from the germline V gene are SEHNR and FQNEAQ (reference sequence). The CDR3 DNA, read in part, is TGTGCCAGTACCTGGGGCAGTAGTAATGAAAAG. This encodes CASTWGSSNEK. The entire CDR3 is CASTWGSSNEKLFF.

The CDR3 region is CASSTRLAGSYEQYF. CDR3 DNA, as far as it was read: TGTGCCAGCAGCACTCGACTAGCGGGGTCCTACGAG. This sequence joins TRBV7-9 and TRBJ2-7, with 11 bases fitting TRBD2. From the germline J gene comes the end of the CDR3, since the read stops 3 residues before it. J lost 1 base, V lost 5 bases, and 4 bases had no gene match. From germline, CDR1 is SEHNR and CDR2 FQNEAQ (reference sequence). The CDR3 sequence is 15 residues long.

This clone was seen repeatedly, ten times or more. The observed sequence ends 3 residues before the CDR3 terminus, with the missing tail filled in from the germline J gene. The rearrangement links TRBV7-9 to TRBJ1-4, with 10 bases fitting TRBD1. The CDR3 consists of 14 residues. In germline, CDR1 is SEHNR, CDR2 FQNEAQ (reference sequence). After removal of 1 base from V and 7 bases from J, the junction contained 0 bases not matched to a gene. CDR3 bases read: TGTGCCAGCAGCTTAGGACAGGGGGCTGAAAAA. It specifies CASSLGQGAEK. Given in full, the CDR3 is CASSLGQGAEKLFF.

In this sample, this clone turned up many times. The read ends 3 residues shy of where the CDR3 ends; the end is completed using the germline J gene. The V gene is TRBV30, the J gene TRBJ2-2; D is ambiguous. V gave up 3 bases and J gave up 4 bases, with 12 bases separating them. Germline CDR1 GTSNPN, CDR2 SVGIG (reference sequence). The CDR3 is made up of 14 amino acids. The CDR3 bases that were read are TGTGCCTGGAGCAGCACAGCCGCCACCGGGGAG. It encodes CAWSSTAATGE. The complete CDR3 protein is CAWSSTAATGELFF.

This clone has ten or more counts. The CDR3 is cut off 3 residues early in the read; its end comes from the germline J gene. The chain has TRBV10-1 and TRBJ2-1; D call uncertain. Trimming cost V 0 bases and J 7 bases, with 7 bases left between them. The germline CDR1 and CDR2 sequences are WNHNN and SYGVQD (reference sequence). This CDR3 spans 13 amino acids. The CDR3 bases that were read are TGCGCCAGCAGTGAGTCGAACAGAAATGAG. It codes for CASSESNRNE. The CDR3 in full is CASSESNRNEQFF.

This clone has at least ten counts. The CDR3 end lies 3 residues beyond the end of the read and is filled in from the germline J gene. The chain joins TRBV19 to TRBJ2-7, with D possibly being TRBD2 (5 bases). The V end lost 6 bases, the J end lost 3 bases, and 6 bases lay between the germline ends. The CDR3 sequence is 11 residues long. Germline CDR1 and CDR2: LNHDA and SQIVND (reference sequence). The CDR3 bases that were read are TGTGCCAGTAGGGCGGGCTACGAG. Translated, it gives CASRAGYE. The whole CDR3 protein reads CASRAGYEQYF.

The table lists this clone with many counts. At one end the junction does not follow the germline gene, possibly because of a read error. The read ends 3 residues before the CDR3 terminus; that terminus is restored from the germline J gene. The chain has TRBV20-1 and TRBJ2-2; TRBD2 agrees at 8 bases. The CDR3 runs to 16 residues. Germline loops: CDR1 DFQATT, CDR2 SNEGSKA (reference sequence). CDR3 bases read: TGCAATGCTAGTGAGTGGCTAGCGGGTTCGGCCAGGGAG. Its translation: CNASEWLAGSARE. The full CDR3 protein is CNASEWLAGSARELFF.

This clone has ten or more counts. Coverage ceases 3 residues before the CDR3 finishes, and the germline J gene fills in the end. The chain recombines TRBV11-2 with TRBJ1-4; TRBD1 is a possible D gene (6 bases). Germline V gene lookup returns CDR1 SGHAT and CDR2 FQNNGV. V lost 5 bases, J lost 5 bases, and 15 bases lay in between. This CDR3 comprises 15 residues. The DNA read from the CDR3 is TGTGCCAGCAGCGGATACAGGGTTGGCAATGAAAAA. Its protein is CASSGYRVGNEK. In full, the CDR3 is CASSGYRVGNEKLFF.

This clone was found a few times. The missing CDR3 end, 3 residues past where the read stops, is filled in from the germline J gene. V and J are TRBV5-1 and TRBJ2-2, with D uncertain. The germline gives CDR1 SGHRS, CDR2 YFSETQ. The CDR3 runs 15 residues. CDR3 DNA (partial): TGCGCCAGCAGCTTGGTAGGCACAACTAATGAAAAG. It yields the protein CASSLVGTTNEK. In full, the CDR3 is CASSLVGTTNEKLFF.

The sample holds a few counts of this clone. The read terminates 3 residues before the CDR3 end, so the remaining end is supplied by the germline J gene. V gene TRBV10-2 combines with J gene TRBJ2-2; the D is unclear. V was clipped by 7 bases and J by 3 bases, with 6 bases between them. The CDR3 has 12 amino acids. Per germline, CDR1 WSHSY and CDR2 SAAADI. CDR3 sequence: CASNPYTGELFF. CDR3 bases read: TGCGCCAGCAATCCTTACACCGGGGAG.

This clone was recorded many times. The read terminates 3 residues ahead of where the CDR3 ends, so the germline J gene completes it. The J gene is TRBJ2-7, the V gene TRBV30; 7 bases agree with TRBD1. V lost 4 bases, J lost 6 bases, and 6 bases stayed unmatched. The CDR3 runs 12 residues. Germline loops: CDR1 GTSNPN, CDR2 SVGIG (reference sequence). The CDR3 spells CAWTPTGTEQYF. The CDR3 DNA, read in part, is TGTGCCTGGACCCCGACAGGGACCGAG.

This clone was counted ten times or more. The CDR3 sequence is CSARGVLNEQFF. The part of the CDR3 DNA that was read is TGCAGTGCTAGGGGCGTCCTCAATGAG. The V and J genes are TRBV20-1 and TRBJ2-1; D is ambiguous. The DNA ends 3 residues before the CDR3 does, and the rest of the CDR3 is filled in from the germline J gene. CDR1 and CDR2 (germline): DFQATT, SNEGSKA (reference sequence). The ends were cut back, 3 bases at V and 6 bases at J, with 9 bases in the middle. The CDR3 covers 12 residues.

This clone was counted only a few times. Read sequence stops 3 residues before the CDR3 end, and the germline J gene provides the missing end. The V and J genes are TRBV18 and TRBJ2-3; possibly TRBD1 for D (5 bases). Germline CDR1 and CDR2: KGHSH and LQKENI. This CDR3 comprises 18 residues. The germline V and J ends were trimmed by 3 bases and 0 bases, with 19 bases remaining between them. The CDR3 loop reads CASSPLFSGNGSTDTQYF. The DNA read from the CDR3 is TGTGCCAGCTCACCCCTATTCTCAGGGAATGGGAGCACAGATACG.

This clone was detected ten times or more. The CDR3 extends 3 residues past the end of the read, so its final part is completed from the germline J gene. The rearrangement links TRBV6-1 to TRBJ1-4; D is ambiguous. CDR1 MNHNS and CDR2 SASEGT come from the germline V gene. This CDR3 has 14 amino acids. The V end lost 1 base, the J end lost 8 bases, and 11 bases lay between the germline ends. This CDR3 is CASSEVGSREKLFF. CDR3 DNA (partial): TGTGCCAGCAGTGAAGTAGGGTCCCGGGAAAAA.

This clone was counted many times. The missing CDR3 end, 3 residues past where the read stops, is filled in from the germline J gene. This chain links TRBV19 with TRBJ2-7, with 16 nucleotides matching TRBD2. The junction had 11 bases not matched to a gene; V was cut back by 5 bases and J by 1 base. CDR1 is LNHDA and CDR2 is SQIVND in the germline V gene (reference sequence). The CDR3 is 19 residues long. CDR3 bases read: TGTGCCAGTAGTCCCGGGACTAGCGGGAGGGTGAGCTTGTCCTACGAG. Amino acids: CASSPGTSGRVSLSYE. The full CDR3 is CASSPGTSGRVSLSYEQYF. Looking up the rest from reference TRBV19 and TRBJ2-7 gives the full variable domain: DGGITQSPKYLFRKEGQNVTLSCEQNLNHDAMYWYRQDPGQGLRLIYYSQIVNDFQKGDIAEGYSVSREKKESFPLTVTSAQKNPTAFYLCASSPGTSGRVSLSYEQYFGPGTRLTVT.